The 27 T cell receptor beta chains below all came from one sample that was sequenced in a study of blood T cells in healthy people across ages. A J-beta primer mix and a sample-barcoded 5' primer were used in a second PCR of roughly 6 to 12 cycles. TCRdb fed the 5' RACE reads into MiXCR, producing one record per CDR3 protein. This repertoire shows about 1.8 million distinct CDR3 sequences, just under 50% found once; its top ten account for over 2%. Sequencing input: blood. Receptor source: a woman in her thirties or forties in good health.

This rearrangement joins TRBV3-1 to TRBJ1-3; TRBD1 matches 7 bases. CDR1 is LGHDT and CDR2 is YNNKEL in the germline V gene (reference sequence). After removal of 5 bases from V and 2 bases from J, the junction contained 9 bases not matched to a gene. This CDR3 is built from 16 residues. CDR3 bases: TGTGCCAGCAGCTTCCGGACAGGACTAACTGGAAACACCATATATTTT. Translated: CASSFRTGLTGNTIYF.

This clonotype has a handful of counts. This sequence joins TRBV20-1 and TRBJ2-7, with 7 bases identical to TRBD1. The germline V gene has CDR1 DFQATT and CDR2 SNEGSKA (reference sequence). V was pared by 4 bases and J by 0 bases, with 9 bases of the junction left unmatched. The CDR3 totals 15 residues. For the CDR3, the DNA is TGCAGTGCTACCCACGGGACAGCTCCCTCCTACGAGCAGTACTTC. It codes for CSATHGTAPSYEQYF.

This chain uses TRBV7-2 with TRBJ1-2; D may be TRBD1 (6 bases). With 3 bases removed from V and 10 bases from J, the gap between germline ends came to 18 bases. There are 14 residues in the CDR3. Germline values: CDR1 SGHTA, CDR2 FQGNSA. CDR3 protein: CASSLFTTGPHYTF. The CDR3 DNA sequence: TGTGCCAGCAGCTTGTTCACGACAGGTCCTCACTACACCTTC.

The chain uses TRBV7-2 and TRBJ1-2, with 9 bases identical to TRBD1. The CDR3 is 15 amino acids. The V gene end was trimmed by 7 bases and the J gene end by 8 bases; junction bases not matched to a gene: 14. CDR1 SGHTA and CDR2 FQGNSA come from the germline V gene. CDR3 residues: CASNETPDRGQGYTF. CDR3 bases: TGTGCCAGCAACGAAACTCCGGACAGGGGACAGGGCTACACCTTC. Variable domain in full (rest from reference TRBV7-2 and TRBJ1-2): GAGVSQSPSNKVTEKGKDVELRCDPISGHTALYWYRQSLGQGLEFLIYFQGNSAPDKSGLPSDRFSAERTGGSVSTLTIQRTQQEDSAVYLCASNETPDRGQGYTFGSGTRLTVV.

The gene calls are TRBV6-6 and TRBJ2-4; D is unresolved. The end of the DNA fits TRBJ2-7 better, so the J call may be wrong. Germline V gives CDR1 MNHNY, CDR2 SVGAGI (reference sequence). The CDR3 runs 11 residues. The CDR3 region is CASALGYEQYF. CDR3 sequence (DNA): TGTGCCAGCGCACTTGGGTACGAGCAGTACTTC.

This clonotype was picked up a small number of times. The genes are TRBV5-6 and TRBJ1-5; D unclear. This CDR3 comprises 16 residues. Germline CDR1 is SGHDT and CDR2 is YYEEEE. Trimming took off 2 bases at V and 0 bases at J, with 12 bases between the two ends. CDR3 bases: TGTGCCAGCAGCTTCGGCGGAAGATATAGCAATCAGCCCCAGCATTTT. As protein: CASSFGGRYSNQPQHF.

The chain is built from TRBV12-3 or TRBV12-4 and TRBJ1-1, with TRBD1 as a possible D gene (5 bases). This CDR3 region has 13 residues. Between the trimmed V and J ends, which lost 3 bases and 6 bases, there was a span of 11 bases. The chain's CDR3 is CASSLGGIAEAFF. DNA for the CDR3: TGTGCCAGCAGTTTGGGGGGAATCGCTGAAGCTTTCTTT.

The genes are TRBV15 and TRBJ1-6, with 8 bases that match TRBD1. With 0 bases clipped from V and 6 bases from J, the junction kept 1 base outside the gene matches. The CDR3 totals 15 residues. Germline CDR1 reads LNHNV; CDR2 reads YYDKDF (reference sequence). CDR3 DNA sequence: TGTGCCACCAGCAGAGATACAGGGGGTAATTCACCCCTCCACTTT. As protein: CATSRDTGGNSPLHF. The complete variable domain, with remaining parts taken from reference TRBV15 and TRBJ1-6, reads DAMVIQNPRYQVTQFGKPVTLSCSQTLNHNVMYWYQQKSSQAPKLLFHYYDKDFNNEADTPDNFQSRRPNTSFCFLDIRSPGLGDTAMYLCATSRDTGGNSPLHFGNGTRLTVT.

CDR3 bases: TGTGCCAGCAGCGGGGACTTCACAGATACGCAGTATTTT. Protein product: CASSGDFTDTQYF. The chain is built from TRBV9 and TRBJ2-3; tentatively, D is TRBD2 (6 bases). This CDR3 spans 13 amino acids. Between the trimmed V and J ends, which lost 3 bases and 2 bases, there was a span of 7 bases. Per the germline V gene, CDR1 is SGDLS and CDR2 is YYNGEE.

CDR3 amino acids: CSAPREPAETQYF. The CDR3 DNA is TGCAGTGCCCCTCGGGAGCCAGCGGAGACCCAGTACTTC. V usage is TRBV20-1 and J usage is TRBJ2-5; perhaps TRBD2 as D (6 bases). V was shortened by 6 bases and J by 5 bases, with 16 bases between the two germline ends. The CDR3 contains 13 residues. Per germline, CDR1 DFQATT and CDR2 SNEGSKA (reference sequence).

This clonotype showed up just a few times. The chain carries TRBV4-3 and TRBJ2-3, with a tentative D call TRBD2 (7 bases). The CDR3 spans 16 residues. From germline, CDR1 is LGHNA and CDR2 YSLEER. The V gene lost 0 bases and the J gene lost 2 bases, with 12 bases spanning the gap. This CDR3 is CASSQDFGGHTDTQYF. The CDR3 bases are TGCGCCAGCAGCCAAGATTTCGGGGGGCACACAGATACGCAGTATTTT.

J is TRBJ1-2 and V is TRBV12-3 or TRBV12-4; a weak D match, TRBD1 (6 bases). The CDR3 sequence is 13 residues long. V shed 3 bases and J shed 6 bases, with 11 bases lying between them. The chain's CDR3 is CASSLMGGNGYTF. CDR3 sequence (DNA): TGTGCCAGCAGTTTGATGGGGGGCAATGGCTACACCTTC.

The chain is built from TRBV7-2 and TRBJ2-7; TRBD1 matches at 8 bases. V was clipped by 6 bases and J by 11 bases; unmatched bases: 6. There are 11 residues in the CDR3. Germline V gene lookup returns CDR1 SGHTA and CDR2 FQGNSA. This CDR3 is CASRGGQGKYF. CDR3 DNA: TGTGCCAGCAGGGGTGGACAGGGAAAGTACTTC. Full variable domain (rest looked up from reference TRBV7-2 and TRBJ2-7): GAGVSQSPSNKVTEKGKDVELRCDPISGHTALYWYRQSLGQGLEFLIYFQGNSAPDKSGLPSDRFSAERTGGSVSTLTIQRTQQEDSAVYLCASRGGQGKYFGPGTRLTVT.

This rearrangement joins TRBV12-3 or TRBV12-4 to TRBJ1-1, with D uncertain. Between the trimmed V and J ends, which lost 3 bases and 7 bases, there was a span of 6 bases. The CDR3 consists of 11 residues. The CDR3 here is CASSFSDEAFF. The CDR3 DNA reads as TGTGCCAGCAGTTTCAGTGATGAAGCTTTCTTT.

V is TRBV6-1 and J is TRBJ2-5; no firm D call. Trimming took 2 bases from V and 4 from J, leaving 11 bases between them. This CDR3 is 14 amino acids long. Germline-derived CDR1 and CDR2 are MNHNS and SASEGT. The CDR3 sequence: CASSESLLVETQYF. The CDR3 region has the DNA TGTGCCAGCAGTGAAAGCCTCCTTGTAGAGACCCAGTACTTC.

The CDR3 loop reads CASSRAGSSASYNEQFF. The CDR3 DNA is TGTGCCAGCAGTCGCGCGGGATCCAGCGCCTCCTACAATGAGCAGTTCTTC. The chain employs TRBV6-1 and TRBJ2-1; tentative D call: TRBD2 (6 bases). Trimming cost V 5 bases and J 0 bases, with 17 bases left between them. The germline V gene encodes CDR1 MNHNS and CDR2 SASEGT. The length of the CDR3 is 17 residues.

This clonotype was recorded a few times. The J gene is TRBJ2-5, the V gene TRBV7-2, with D tentatively TRBD1 (5 bases). The V end lost 1 base, the J end lost 4 bases, and 16 bases lay between the germline ends. From germline, CDR1 is SGHTA and CDR2 FQGNSA. This CDR3 comprises 16 residues. CDR3 coding DNA: TGTGCCAGCAGCTTAGAGGGGCTAGGGTCGATAGAGACCCAGTACTTC. Amino acid sequence: CASSLEGLGSIETQYF.

The rearrangement links TRBV20-1 to TRBJ1-5; D is ambiguous. The CDR3 loop spans 14 amino acids. Germline V CDR1 and CDR2: DFQATT, SNEGSKA (reference sequence). V lost 0 bases and J lost 0, with 6 bases in between. CDR3 amino acids: CSARDSASNQPQHF. CDR3 DNA sequence: TGCAGTGCTAGAGATTCCGCTAGCAATCAGCCCCAGCATTTT.

This chain connects TRBV7-9 to TRBJ2-4; the D is unclear. Germline lookup yields CDR1 SEHNR and CDR2 FQNEAQ (reference sequence). This CDR3 is 12 amino acids long. The V end lost 5 bases, the J end lost 7 bases, and 9 bases lay between the germline ends. The CDR3, as DNA: TGTGCCAGCAGCGATCTAACCAACATTCAGTACTTC. It codes for CASSDLTNIQYF.

This chain joins TRBV7-3 and TRBJ1-2, with D unclear. Trimming took 5 bases from V and 7 from J, leaving 17 bases between them. The CDR3 is 14 amino acids. Germline V gives CDR1 SGHTA, CDR2 FQGTGA. The CDR3 DNA sequence: TGTGCCAGCAGCCCACGGACTGTTTTGGGTGGCTACACCTTC. It translates to CASSPRTVLGGYTF.

The V and J genes are TRBV15 and TRBJ1-1; the D is unclear. The CDR3 is 15 amino acids. V was shortened by 2 bases and J by 1 base, with 11 bases between the two germline ends. Germline CDR1 and CDR2: LNHNV and YYDKDF (reference sequence). The CDR3 reads CATSRSSMGNTEAFF. CDR3 bases: TGTGCCACCAGCAGATCAAGTATGGGGAACACTGAAGCTTTCTTT.

V gene TRBV15 combines with J gene TRBJ1-4; D is perhaps TRBD1 (6 bases). The CDR3 is 14 amino acids. Per germline, CDR1 LNHNV and CDR2 YYDKDF (reference sequence). Trimming took off 3 bases at V and 8 bases at J, with 13 bases between the two ends. CDR3 sequence: CATSSHGQPEKLFF. CDR3 nucleotide sequence: TGTGCCACCAGCAGCCACGGACAGCCGGAAAAACTGTTTTTT.

The chain employs TRBV27 and TRBJ2-2; either TRBD1 or TRBD2 may fit D (7 bases each). The CDR3 is 15 residues long. CDR1 and CDR2 from the germline V gene are MNHEY and SMNVEV (reference sequence). With 6 bases removed from V and 2 bases from J, the gap between germline ends came to 13 bases. As DNA, the CDR3 is TGTGCCAGCAGAGAGCGGGACAGCAACACCGGGGAGCTGTTTTTT. Translation gives CASRERDSNTGELFF.

In this sample, this clonotype turned up a few times. The genes are TRBV6-2 or TRBV6-3 and TRBJ2-1, with TRBD1 identical over 8 bases. This CDR3 comprises 13 residues. Germline V lookup: CDR1 MNHEY, CDR2 SVGEGT. Unmatched junction bases numbered 10, after V lost 5 bases and J lost 13 bases. CDR3 DNA: TGTGCCAGCAGTGGACAGGGAGGAGAGACCCAGTTCTTC. Its protein is CASSGQGGETQFF.

The chain employs TRBV4-2 and TRBJ2-7, with 10 bases matching TRBD2. The tail of the sequence fits TRBJ2-5 better, so the J call may be wrong. The CDR3 extends over 18 amino acids. From germline, CDR1 is LGHNA and CDR2 YNFKEQ. Here the CDR3 DNA reads TGTGCCAGCAGCCAAGTCGGTGAAGCGGGGGGGCTTGAAGAGACCCAGTACTTC. This sequence encodes CASSQVGEAGGLEETQYF.

The chain uses TRBV6-5 and TRBJ1-2; the D gene is possibly TRBD1 (5 bases). V was trimmed by 5 bases and J by 8 bases, leaving 24 bases between them. The CDR3 extends over 16 amino acids. Germline V lookup: CDR1 MNHEY, CDR2 SVGAGI. CDR3 bases: TGTGCCAGCAGTAGGGGTTCCGGGGACGGTCGGAACGGCTACACCTTC. Translating it yields CASSRGSGDGRNGYTF.

V gene TRBV24-1 combines with J gene TRBJ2-1, with 7 bases identical to TRBD1. Germline V gene lookup returns CDR1 KGHDR and CDR2 SFDVKD. The V and J ends lost 4 bases and 0 bases, in that order; junction bases with no gene match: 2. The length of the CDR3 is 15 residues. The CDR3 here is CATSDPGGSYNEQFF. CDR3 sequence (DNA): TGTGCCACCAGTGACCCAGGGGGCTCCTACAATGAGCAGTTCTTC.